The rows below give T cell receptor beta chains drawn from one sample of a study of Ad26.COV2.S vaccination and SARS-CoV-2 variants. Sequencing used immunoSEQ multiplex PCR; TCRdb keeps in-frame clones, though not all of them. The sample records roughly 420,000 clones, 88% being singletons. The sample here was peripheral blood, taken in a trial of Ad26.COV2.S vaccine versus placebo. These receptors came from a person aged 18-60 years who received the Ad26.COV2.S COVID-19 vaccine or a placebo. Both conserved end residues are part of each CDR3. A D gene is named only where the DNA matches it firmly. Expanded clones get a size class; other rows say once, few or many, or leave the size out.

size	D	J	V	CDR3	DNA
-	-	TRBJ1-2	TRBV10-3	CAISESEGLGYGYTF	TGTGCCATCAGTGAGTCTGAGGGGCTTGGCTATGGCTACACCTTC
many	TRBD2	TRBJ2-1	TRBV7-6	CASSLVGLAGGNEQFF	TGTGCCAGCAGCTTAGTGGGACTAGCGGGGGGGAATGAGCAGTTCTTC
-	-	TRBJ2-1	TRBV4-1	CASSQGGTASDEQFF	TGCGCCAGCAGCCAAGGCGGGACCGCATCTGATGAGCAGTTCTTC
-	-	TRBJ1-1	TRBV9	CASSPAGGGTEAFF	TGTGCCAGCAGCCCCGCGGGGGGGGGCACTGAAGCTTTCTTT
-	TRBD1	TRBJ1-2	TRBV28	CASSPQGASYGYTF	TGTGCCAGCAGCCCACAGGGGGCGAGCTATGGCTACACCTTC
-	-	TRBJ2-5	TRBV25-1	CATNPGTGETQYF	TGTGCCACGAACCCGGGGACGGGGGAGACCCAGTACTTC
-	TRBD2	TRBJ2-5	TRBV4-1	CASSQSHGTSPYF	TGCGCCAGCAGCCAGTCGCACGGGACTAGCCCCTACTTC
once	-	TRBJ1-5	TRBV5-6	CASSLAGGFGQPQHF	TGTGCCAGCAGCTTGGCCGGGGGCTTTGGTCAGCCCCAGCATTTT
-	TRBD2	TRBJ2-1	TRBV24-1	CATTSGGYNEQFF	TGTGCCACCACTAGCGGGGGGTACAATGAGCAGTTCTTC
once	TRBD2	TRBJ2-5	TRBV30	CAWSVTGGQETQYF	TGTGCCTGGAGTGTAACGGGGGGACAAGAGACCCAGTACTTC
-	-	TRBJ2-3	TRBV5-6	CASSLIHPTDTQYF	TGTGCCAGCAGCCTAATACACCCCACAGATACGCAGTATTTT
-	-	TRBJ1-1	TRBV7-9	CASSSEGNAEAFF	TGTGCCAGCAGCAGCGAAGGAAACGCTGAAGCTTTCTTT
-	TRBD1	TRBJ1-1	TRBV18	CASSPGQGWYTEAFF	TGTGCCAGCTCACCTGGACAGGGGTGGTACACTGAAGCTTTCTTT
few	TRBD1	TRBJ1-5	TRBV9	CASSETGSNQPQHF	TGTGCCAGCAGCGAGACAGGGAGTAATCAGCCCCAGCATTTT
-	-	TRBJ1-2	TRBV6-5	CASSPRPTLASYTF	TGTGCCAGCAGTCCCCGTCCAACCCTCGCTTCCTACACCTTC
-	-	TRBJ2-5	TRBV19	CASSAHPGAPSDQTQYF	TGTGCCAGTAGTGCACATCCGGGGGCACCATCGGATCAGACCCAGTACTTC
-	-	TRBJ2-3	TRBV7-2	CASSPDTSTDTQYF	TGTGCCAGCAGCCCAGACACCTCCACAGATACGCAGTATTTT
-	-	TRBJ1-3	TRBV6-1	CASSEPAGNTIYF	TGTGCCAGCAGTGAGCCAGCCGGGAACACCATATATTTT
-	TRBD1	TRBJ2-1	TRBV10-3	CAISESGQGGPNNEQFF	TGTGCCATCAGTGAGTCAGGACAGGGTGGGCCGAACAATGAGCAGTTCTTC
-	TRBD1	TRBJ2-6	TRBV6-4	CASSDPGTGDGANVLTF	TGTGCCAGCAGTGACCCTGGGACAGGGGATGGGGCCAACGTCCTGACTTTC
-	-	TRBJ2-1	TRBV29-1	CSVSTPGSPTNEQFF	TGCAGCGTTAGTACCCCAGGTTCGCCAACTAATGAGCAGTTCTTC
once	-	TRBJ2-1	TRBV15	CATSKSRTRQVNEQFF	TGTGCCACCAGCAAGAGCCGGACGAGACAGGTCAATGAGCAGTTCTTC
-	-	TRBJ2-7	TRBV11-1	CASTMTDFGEQYF	TGTGCCAGCACCATGACGGACTTCGGCGAGCAGTACTTC
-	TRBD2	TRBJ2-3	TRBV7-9	CASSSNVAGGFNTDTQYF	TGTGCCAGCAGCTCTAATGTAGCGGGGGGTTTCAACACAGATACGCAGTATTTT
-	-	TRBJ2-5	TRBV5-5	CASSLNPRVGETQYF	TGTGCCAGCAGCTTGAACCCCAGGGTTGGGGAGACCCAGTACTTC
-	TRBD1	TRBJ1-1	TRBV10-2	CASRANRGDTEAFF	TGCGCCAGCAGAGCGAACAGGGGTGACACTGAAGCTTTCTTT
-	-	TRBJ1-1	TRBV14	CASSQEPGDTEAFF	TGTGCCAGCAGCCAAGAACCGGGAGACACTGAAGCTTTCTTT
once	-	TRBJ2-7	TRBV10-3	CATNDISSYEQYF	TGTGCCACTAATGATATCAGCTCCTACGAGCAGTACTTC
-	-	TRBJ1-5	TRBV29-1	CSVKPVGNQPQHF	TGCAGCGTCAAGCCCGTAGGAAATCAGCCCCAGCATTTT
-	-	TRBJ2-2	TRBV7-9	CASSETANTGELFF	TGTGCCAGCAGCGAGACAGCGAACACCGGGGAGCTGTTTTTT
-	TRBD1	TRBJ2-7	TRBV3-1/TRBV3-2	CASSQDPSHRTGNNYEQYF	TGTGCCAGCAGCCAAGACCCCTCACACCGGACAGGGAATAACTACGAGCAGTACTTC
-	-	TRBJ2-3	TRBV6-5	CASSLADTQYF	TGTGCCAGCAGTTTAGCAGATACGCAGTATTTT
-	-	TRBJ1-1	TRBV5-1	CASSLAGPLNTEAFF	TGCGCCAGCAGCTTGGCAGGGCCCCTTAACACTGAAGCTTTCTTT
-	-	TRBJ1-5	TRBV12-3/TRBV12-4	CASSFQSELPQHF	TGTGCCAGCAGTTTCCAGTCCGAGCTCCCCCAGCATTTT
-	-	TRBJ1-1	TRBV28	CASTDRNTEAFF	TGTGCCTCTACGGACAGGAACACTGAAGCTTTCTTT
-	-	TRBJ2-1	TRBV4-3	CASSQGSDRNNEQFF	TGCGCCAGCAGCCAAGGTTCCGACAGGAACAATGAGCAGTTCTTC
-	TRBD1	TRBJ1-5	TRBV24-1	CATSDGHRGNQPQHF	TGTGCCACCAGTGATGGGCACAGGGGGAATCAGCCCCAGCATTTT
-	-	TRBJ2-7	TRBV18	CASSPRYGSYEQYF	TGTGCCAGCTCACCAAGGTACGGTTCCTACGAGCAGTACTTC
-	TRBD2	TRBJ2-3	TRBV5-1	CASTRGGVDTQYF	TGCGCCAGCACGCGGGGGGGCGTTGATACGCAGTATTTT
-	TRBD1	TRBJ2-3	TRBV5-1	CASSRGQSTDTQYF	TGCGCCAGCAGCCGGGGACAGAGCACAGATACGCAGTATTTT
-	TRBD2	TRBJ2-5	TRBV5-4	CASSLDERGGPETQYF	TGTGCCAGCAGCTTGGATGAGCGGGGGGGCCCGGAGACCCAGTACTTC
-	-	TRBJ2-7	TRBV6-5	CASSPSLPYEQYF	TGTGCCAGCAGCCCCTCGTTACCCTACGAGCAGTACTTC